The 26 T cell receptor beta chains reported below all come from one sample, sequenced in a study of identical twins. Each CDR3 protein is one row after TCRdb ran MiXCR on the 5' RACE reads. The profile shows 400,000 to 650,000 distinct CDR3 sequences, 20% to 25% of them singletons. The sample was also reused in another study, on T cells expressing NK-cell markers.

The sample was CD4+ T cells sorted from blood. These receptors came from a woman aged 18-29 years in good health.

This clonotype turned up a few times. The CDR3 protein is CASSLLAGKDFEQYF. CDR3 DNA sequence: TGTGCCAGCAGTTTATTGGCGGGAAAGGACTTCGAGCAGTACTTC. This chain links TRBV27 with TRBJ2-7; D perhaps matches TRBD2 (6 bases). This CDR3 comprises 15 residues. The V gene's germline CDR1 is MNHEY and CDR2 SMNVEV (reference sequence). Trimming removed 1 base from V and 6 bases from J, with 16 bases in between.

The V and J genes are TRBV6-2 or TRBV6-3 and TRBJ2-2; D may be TRBD2 (5 bases). This CDR3 has 13 amino acids. The germline CDR1 and CDR2 sequences are MNHEY and SVGEGT. V lost 2 bases, J lost 5 bases, and 6 bases lay in between. The CDR3 DNA is TGTGCCAGCAGTTACGCGGGTACCGGGGAGCTGTTTTTT. It translates to CASSYAGTGELFF.

The J gene is TRBJ2-7, the V gene TRBV28; 9 nucleotides line up with TRBD2. Germline loops: CDR1 MDHEN, CDR2 SYDVKM. Trimming cost V 7 bases and J 7 bases; bases outside gene matches: 20. This CDR3 has 17 residues. CDR3 bases: TGTGCCAGCACCGCATCCTTCGGGGCTAGCGGGGACCGTGAGCAGTACTTC. It codes for CASTASFGASGDREQYF. Supplemented by reference TRBV28 and TRBJ2-7, the full variable domain reads DVKVTQSSRYLVKRTGEKVFLECVQDMDHENMFWYRQDPGLGLRLIYFSYDVKMKEKGDIPEGYSVSREKKERFSLILESASTNQTSMYLCASTASFGASGDREQYFGPGTRLTVT.

The chain combines TRBV5-1 with TRBJ1-1; D remains unclear. CDR1 and CDR2 from the germline V gene are SGHRS and YFSETQ. V lost 1 base, J lost 0 bases, and 7 bases lay in between. The CDR3 covers 14 residues. Written as DNA, the CDR3 is TGCGCCAGCAGCTTGAGGGCAATGAACACTGAAGCTTTCTTT. Its translation is CASSLRAMNTEAFF.

This clonotype came up a few times. The CDR3 loop is CASSAGTSGNTIYF. The DNA for the CDR3 is TGCGCCAGCTCCGCAGGGACCTCTGGAAACACCATATATTTT. V gene TRBV5-1 combines with J gene TRBJ1-3; TRBD1 might be the D (5 bases). Germline values: CDR1 SGHRS, CDR2 YFSETQ. V was trimmed by 7 bases and J by 0 bases, leaving 11 bases between them. The CDR3 length is 14 residues.

This clonotype was found a few times. The chain couples TRBV6-5 to TRBJ1-4; no firm D call. V shed 2 bases and J shed 6 bases, with 7 bases lying between them. Germline V gene sequence: CDR1 MNHEY, CDR2 SVGAGI. CDR3 size: 13 residues. The CDR3 spells CASSYRLDEKLFF. DNA for the CDR3: TGTGCCAGCAGTTACCGCCTTGATGAAAAACTGTTTTTT.

This clonotype appeared a few times. The chain carries TRBV7-6 and TRBJ2-5; tentatively, D is TRBD2 (5 bases). V lost 3 bases and J 5 bases, leaving 10 bases between the germline ends. Per the germline V gene, CDR1 is SGHVS and CDR2 is FNYEAQ. The CDR3 contains 13 residues. CDR3 residues: CASSLRAMETQYF. In DNA, the CDR3 is TGTGCCAGCAGCTTGCGGGCAATGGAGACCCAGTACTTC.

The CDR3: CSATPGQYNEQFF. In nucleotides, the CDR3 is TGCAGTGCTACTCCTGGACAGTACAATGAGCAGTTCTTC. The chain joins TRBV20-1 to TRBJ2-1; tentative D call: TRBD1 (6 bases). The V gene lost 4 bases and the J gene lost 4 bases, with 11 bases spanning the gap. CDR1 is DFQATT, CDR2 SNEGSKA, per germline (reference sequence). The CDR3 totals 13 residues.

This chain uses TRBV20-1 with TRBJ2-7; maybe TRBD1 (6 bases). CDR1 and CDR2 from the germline V gene are DFQATT and SNEGSKA (reference sequence). This CDR3 comprises 14 residues. Trimming pared 1 base from V and 2 bases from J, leaving 12 bases between. The CDR3, as DNA: TGCAGTGCTAGAGCCGCGGACAGCCCCTACGAGCAGTACTTC. This translates into CSARAADSPYEQYF.

CDR3 in DNA: TGCAGTAACTATGATAGCTATGGCTACACCTTC. Its protein is CSNYDSYGYTF. The chain has TRBV20-1 and TRBJ1-2; no firm D call. Germline CDR1 is DFQATT and CDR2 is SNEGSKA (reference sequence). The CDR3 length is 11 residues. V lost 8 bases, J lost 4 bases, and 11 bases lay in between.

This clonotype has only a few counts. The chain uses TRBV20-1 and TRBJ2-5, with 8 bases identical to TRBD2. The CDR3 has 16 residues. Germline values: CDR1 DFQATT, CDR2 SNEGSKA (reference sequence). V was pared by 0 bases and J by 4 bases, with 10 bases of the junction left unmatched. The chain's CDR3 is CSARDTGGGLVETQYF. In DNA, the CDR3 is TGCAGTGCTAGAGATACCGGCGGGGGGCTAGTAGAGACCCAGTACTTC.

This clonotype was counted at least ten times. This chain uses TRBV6-2 or TRBV6-3 with TRBJ1-5; tentatively, D is TRBD1 (5 bases). Deletions cut 6 bases from V and 4 bases from J, with 13 bases between. The CDR3 has 14 residues. The germline V gene encodes CDR1 MNHEY and CDR2 SVGEGT. The CDR3, as DNA: TGTGCCAGCAGACTGGGACTGGAAAATCAGCCCCAGCATTTT. Protein: CASRLGLENQPQHF.

This clonotype was recorded a few times. The chain is built from TRBV18 and TRBJ1-1; a weak D match, TRBD1 (5 bases). The germline V gene has CDR1 KGHSH and CDR2 LQKENI. Trimming cost V 3 bases and J 4 bases, with 9 bases left between them. This CDR3 contains 13 residues. CDR3 region: CASSPSQGTEAFF. CDR3 coding DNA: TGTGCCAGCTCACCTTCTCAGGGCACTGAAGCTTTCTTT.

The chain is built from TRBV20-1 and TRBJ2-1; possible D gene TRBD1, 6 bases. Trimming pared 5 bases from V and 1 base from J, leaving 15 bases between. In germline, CDR1 is DFQATT, CDR2 SNEGSKA (reference sequence). This CDR3 has 15 residues. The CDR3 bases are TGCAGTGCTTCCACAGGGCCTAGGTCCTACAATGAGCAGTTCTTC. Its protein is CSASTGPRSYNEQFF.

The rearrangement uses TRBV20-1 and TRBJ2-1; possible D gene TRBD2, 6 bases. V lost 4 bases and J 2 bases, leaving 12 bases between the germline ends. CDR1 and CDR2 (germline): DFQATT, SNEGSKA (reference sequence). CDR3 length equals 14 residues. The CDR3 region has the DNA TGCAGTGCTATGACTAGTGGCCCCTACAATGAGCAGTTCTTC. Its protein is CSAMTSGPYNEQFF.

There are many counts of this clonotype. The V call is TRBV12-3 or TRBV12-4, the J call TRBJ2-2; D not certain. The CDR3 runs 12 residues. V was pared by 5 bases and J by 5 bases, with 6 bases between. The CDR3 region is CASSRGTGELFF. Written as DNA, the CDR3 is TGTGCCAGCAGTCGTGGGACCGGGGAGCTGTTTTTT.

In its sample, this clonotype was seen a few times. The V and J genes are TRBV7-2 and TRBJ2-3, with a possible D match to TRBD1 (5 bases). CDR3 size: 13 residues. Trimming removed 5 bases from V and 2 bases from J, with 8 bases in between. CDR1 is SGHTA, CDR2 FQGNSA, per germline. CDR3 residues: CASSRQFTDTQYF. CDR3 DNA sequence: TGTGCCAGCAGCCGACAGTTCACAGATACGCAGTATTTT.

The chain couples TRBV6-5 to TRBJ1-1, with D perhaps TRBD1 (6 bases). Germline values: CDR1 MNHEY, CDR2 SVGAGI. Trimming removed 2 bases at V and 1 base at J, with 14 bases between. The CDR3 is made up of 16 amino acids. CDR3 region: CASSYSVGGRNTEAFF. CDR3 in DNA: TGTGCCAGCAGTTACAGTGTCGGGGGCCGGAACACTGAAGCTTTCTTT.

The rearrangement links TRBV20-1 to TRBJ2-7; D is possibly TRBD2 (7 bases). CDR1 and CDR2 (germline): DFQATT, SNEGSKA (reference sequence). The CDR3 sequence is 17 residues long. The ends were cut back, 2 bases at V and 0 bases at J, with 20 bases in the middle. The CDR3 nucleotides are TGCAGTGCTAGACCTCGCCGGGGGCTAGCGGCCTCCTACGAGCAGTACTTC. This gives the protein CSARPRRGLAASYEQYF.

V usage is TRBV3-1 and J usage is TRBJ1-2, with 8 bases aligning to TRBD1. Germline V gene lookup returns CDR1 LGHDT and CDR2 YNNKEL (reference sequence). V trimming: 0 bases; J trimming: 8 bases; junction bases outside the gene matches: 8. The CDR3 spans 15 residues. The CDR3: CASSQDYRGALGYTF. The CDR3 DNA is TGTGCCAGCAGCCAAGACTACAGGGGGGCCTTGGGCTACACCTTC. Based on the CDR3 plus reference TRBV3-1 and TRBJ1-2, the full variable domain is DTAVSQTPKYLVTQMGNDKSIKCEQNLGHDTMYWYKQDSKKFLKIMFSYNNKELIINETVPNRFSPKSPDKAHLNLHINSLELGDSAVYFCASSQDYRGALGYTFGSGTRLTVV.

The chain joins TRBV12-5 to TRBJ2-5, with D possibly being TRBD1 or TRBD2 (6 bases each). Germline lookup yields CDR1 LGHNT and CDR2 FRNRAP. The CDR3 has 14 amino acids. The ends were cut back, 4 bases at V and 5 bases at J, with 14 bases in the middle. The CDR3 loop is CASGSGGAFETQYF. Here the CDR3 DNA reads TGTGCTAGTGGTTCCGGGGGCGCATTTGAGACCCAGTACTTC.

The CDR3 DNA is TGCAGCGTTGCCATAGTGGGGCAGACCCAGTACTTC. Amino acid sequence: CSVAIVGQTQYF. The chain is built from TRBV29-1 and TRBJ2-5, with a possible D match to TRBD1 (5 bases). Trimming shortened V by 4 bases and J by 6 bases, and 12 bases separated the two germline ends. CDR1 is SQVTM and CDR2 is ANQGSEA in the germline V gene. This CDR3 is built from 12 residues.

The chain has TRBV18 and TRBJ2-3, with TRBD2 matching over 9 bases. The germline V gene has CDR1 KGHSH and CDR2 LQKENI. This CDR3 spans 15 amino acids. Unmatched junction bases numbered 6, after V lost 3 bases and J lost 5 bases. The CDR3 bases are TGTGCCAGCTCACCGCTTAGCGGGGGAGGAGATACGCAGTATTTT. Protein: CASSPLSGGGDTQYF.

The rearrangement uses TRBV25-1 and TRBJ1-6; the D is unclear. Germline CDR1 reads MGHDK; CDR2 reads SYGVNS. CDR3 length: 14 residues. Trimming cost V 0 bases and J 13 bases, with 13 bases left between them. CDR3 nucleotide sequence: TGTGCCAGCAGTGAATACCACGAGGCGTCGCCCCTCCACTTT. Its translation: CASSEYHEASPLHF.

The rearrangement links TRBV20-1 to TRBJ1-3; D may be TRBD1 (6 bases). Germline CDR1 and CDR2: DFQATT and SNEGSKA (reference sequence). Trimming took 5 bases from V and 2 from J, leaving 10 bases between them. The CDR3 sequence is 13 residues long. The CDR3 DNA reads as TGCAGTGCTTCTAACAGGGCTGGAAACACCATATATTTT. This gives the protein CSASNRAGNTIYF.

The chain has TRBV30 and TRBJ1-1, with 7 bases identical to TRBD1. V lost 0 bases, J lost 6 bases, and 10 bases stayed unmatched. Germline assignment: CDR1 GTSNPN and CDR2 SVGIG (reference sequence). There are 15 residues in the CDR3. DNA for the CDR3: TGTGCCTGGAGTGTGTTGGAGGGGGCGGATGCTGAAGCTTTCTTT. It encodes CAWSVLEGADAEAFF.